This T cell receptor beta chain was identified during a study of early T cells in non-severe SARS-CoV-2 infection (dated by TCRdb to the early 2020s). With regard to the full study: Because TCR sequencing was done on bulk RNA from unsorted whole blood, the alpha and beta chains could not be paired.

This clonotype was counted between two and nine times. Its antigen remains undetermined. It has no much larger one-base neighbor in the sample; base qualities were not kept. As encoded in the germline V gene, CDR1 is SGHVS while CDR2 is FQNEAQ. From cysteine to phenylalanine, the CDR3 is 15 amino acids long. Here the CDR3 DNA is all that survives: 45 bases in frame from base 1. Between the V and J ends, shortened by 2 bases and 10 bases respectively, the junction contains 20 bases. The study was a case-control design nested within a healthcare worker cohort in London, UK, with weekly nasopharyngeal swab PCR tests and blood sampling. Between 23 and 31 March 2020, the week of the UK lockdown, healthcare workers were enrolled and then followed up weekly for as long as 16 weeks. The library was generated by 5' RACE. The reads were generated on a NextSeq 500. The TCR library protocol attached unique molecular identifiers to individual cDNA molecules to correct for sequencing error and PCR bias. Both TCR alpha and beta chains were sequenced, and tight co-correlation was observed between alpha and beta sequence abundances in each sample. The authors' pipeline ran thus. V gene, J gene and CDR3 annotation of TCR sequences was performed with Decombinator V4. TCRs were defined as expanded if a significant change between any two time points was detected under a Poisson model with p below 0.0001. TCR abundances were normalised to the total number of TCRs sequenced per sample and expressed as counts per million. TRAV1-2 paired with TRAJ12, TRAJ20 or TRAJ33 defined MAIT TCRs, while TRAV10 paired with TRAJ18 defined iNKT TCRs. A search of VDJdb, accessed on 1 November 2021, was run for TCRs annotated to CMV, EBV and SARS-CoV-2, with TCRs annotated for multiple antigens excluded. TCRdb applied fastp at Q25 and MiXCR to the public reads, then kept only in-frame beta chains. Identical CDR3 protein sequences are pooled into one entry, listed with their most common genes and DNA. The authors' filters were not applied to this entry. In all, the sample holds 70,000 to 85,000 distinct CDR3 sequences, and approximately 12% of those were seen once. Clones ranked in the top ten supply roughly a sixth of the sample.

Summary of the overall study and its limitations: Matching against VDJdb was skewed toward anti-spike CD8 responses, likely underestimated virus-specific expansions, and missed private and CD4 specificities.

This sequence uses TRBV7-8 and TRBJ1-2; the D gene is not confidently resolved. The sample in question was whole blood, obtained at baseline. The source of this sequence is an adult who was a healthcare worker with PCR-confirmed SARS-CoV-2 infection or an uninfected control (not recorded which). The donor label of this sample is uncertain. CDR3 loop: CASSLWRGVERDYTF. The DNA sequence is given as TGTGCCAGCAGCTTATGGAGAGGAGTAGAACGGGACTACACCTTC. Extended through the reference TRBV7-8 and TRBJ1-2 proteins, this CDR3 yields the full variable domain: GAGVSQSPRYKVAKRGQDVALRCDPISGHVSLFWYQQALGQGPEFLTYFQNEAQLDKSGLPSDRFFAERPEGSVSTLKIQRTQQEDSAVYLCASSLWRGVERDYTFGSGTRLTVV.